Listed below are T cell receptor beta chains from one sample, sequenced in a study of shared clonotypes between healthy human individuals. Profiling relied on immunoSEQ multiplex PCR, and the TCRdb table lists in-frame clones only, not all of them. The data hold about 1 million clones, with more than 65% observed a single time. The sample was memory CD4+ T cells sorted from blood. The receptor set was obtained from a man younger than 30 in good health. The CDR3 runs from the conserved cysteine through the conserved F or W.

j_gene	v_gene	CDR3aa
TRBJ1-2	TRBV18	CASSPGTGRNYGYTF
TRBJ2-2	TRBV6-5	CATINGPGMGGELFF
TRBJ2-7	TRBV7-6	CASSPRPGQGASYEQYF
TRBJ1-4	TRBV28	CASTLQGEKLFF
TRBJ2-1	TRBV10-3	CAISESGGGAYNEQFF
TRBJ1-2	TRBV7-2	CASSLGPGVNYGYTF
TRBJ1-2	TRBV28	CASWDRANYGYTF
TRBJ2-3	TRBV10-2	CASLERVSTDTQYF
TRBJ2-5	TRBV4-1	CASSPPRDRGSGETQYF
TRBJ2-7	TRBV28	CASRDRGPYEQYF
TRBJ2-1	TRBV10-1	CASSESGTSNEQFF
TRBJ2-2	TRBV5-4	CASSLGSGSNTGELFF
TRBJ2-3	TRBV7-2	CASRPGRITDTQYF
TRBJ2-3	TRBV7-3	CASSLSGALGDTQYF
TRBJ1-2	TRBV6-5	CASSPGQGGGYTF
TRBJ1-6	TRBV2	CASNDRGQNNSPLHF
TRBJ2-1	TRBV5-8	CASRGLAGINEQFF
TRBJ2-3	TRBV5-1	CASSPEAGFRGRADTQYF
TRBJ2-1	TRBV4-3	CASSQEKGLYYNEQFF
TRBJ2-3	TRBV27	CASSWRGGTDAQYF
TRBJ1-2	TRBV7-2	CASSPSAGGAYGYTF
TRBJ2-7	TRBV6-5	CATYTGTGGPYEQYF
TRBJ1-1	TRBV2	CASVIALEAFF
TRBJ1-2	TRBV7-2	CASSLMGAVYGYTF
TRBJ1-1	TRBV11-2	CASSLDGIGTGRRRNTEAFF
TRBJ2-7	TRBV7-9	CASSRGKGLAGLYEQYF
TRBJ1-1	TRBV13	CASSLEGGHTVNTEAFF
TRBJ1-5	TRBV4-1	CASSRGWGINQPQHF
TRBJ2-1	TRBV7-2	CASSLSGSEWGQFF
TRBJ2-1	TRBV10-1	CASSEVLRENEQFF
TRBJ1-2	TRBV5-1	CASSLGDSNYGYTF
TRBJ2-5	TRBV5-6	CASSKDRGETQYF
TRBJ2-3	TRBV10-2	CASTPTSRTDTQYF
TRBJ2-1	TRBV5-4	CARNCERDRGGNEQFF
TRBJ2-7	TRBV21-1	CARVFQFRDRGTLASYEQYF
TRBJ2-7	TRBV13	CASSLVRRSYEQYF
TRBJ2-3	TRBV7-2	CASSLEIAGGDTQYF
TRBJ2-5	TRBV7-7	CASSLGTAGASETQYF
TRBJ1-2	TRBV28	CASSGQGGPFGYTF
TRBJ1-1	TRBV15	CATSIPGVNTEAFF
TRBJ2-7	TRBV30	CAWTGPRIYEQYF
TRBJ2-2	TRBV7-9	CASILAGVNTGELFF
TRBJ2-2	TRBV5-1	CASSPGDRNTGELFF
TRBJ1-5	TRBV14	CANQTYSNQPQHF
TRBJ1-3	TRBV7-2	CASSQQDRNTIYF
TRBJ1-5	TRBV27	CASSLRDFNQPQHF
TRBJ1-3	TRBV5-1	CASSWEGRGSGNTIYF
TRBJ2-2	TRBV7-8	CASSLEWRENTGELFF
TRBJ2-7	TRBV28	CASSLRGGAGEQYF
TRBJ2-7	TRBV19	CASSIKVGQGSSYEQYF
TRBJ2-3	TRBV6-5	CASSYSRGSTDTQYF
TRBJ1-2	TRBV6-4	CASSDSQRYTF